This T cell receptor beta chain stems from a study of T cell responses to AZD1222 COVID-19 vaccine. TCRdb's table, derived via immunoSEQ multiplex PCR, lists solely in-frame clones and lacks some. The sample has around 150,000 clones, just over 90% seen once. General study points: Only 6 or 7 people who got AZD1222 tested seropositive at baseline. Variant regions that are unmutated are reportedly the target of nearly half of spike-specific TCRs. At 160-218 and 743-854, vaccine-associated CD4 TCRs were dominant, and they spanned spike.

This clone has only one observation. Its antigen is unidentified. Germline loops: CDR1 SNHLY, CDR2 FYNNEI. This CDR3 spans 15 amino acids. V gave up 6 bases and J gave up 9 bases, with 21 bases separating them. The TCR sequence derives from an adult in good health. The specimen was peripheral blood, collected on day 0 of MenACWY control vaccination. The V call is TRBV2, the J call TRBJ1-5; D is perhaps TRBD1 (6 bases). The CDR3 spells CASRDQTIGGPPQHF. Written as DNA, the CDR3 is TGTGCCAGCAGGGATCAGACAATTGGGGGCCCGCCCCAGCATTTT. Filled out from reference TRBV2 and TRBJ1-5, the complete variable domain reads EPEVTQTPSHQVTQMGQEVILRCVPISNHLYFYWYRQILGQKVEFLVSFYNNEISEKSEIFDDQFSVERPDGSNFTLKIRSTKLEDSAMYFCASRDQTIGGPPQHFGDGTRLSIL.